Given below is one T cell receptor beta chain in context. This specimen belongs to a study of blood T cell repertoires in COVID-19. V shed 3 bases and J 2 bases; nucleotides not matched to a gene: 5. The germline V gene has CDR1 SGDLS and CDR2 YYNGEE. The CDR3 contains 16 residues. A Seattle source enrolled patients during active infection and followed them longitudinally. In the study's own analysis: Using reference gene primer amplification, nucleated cell counts were estimated. Sequencing was performed with immunoSEQ multiplex PCR; in TCRdb, only in-frame clones are kept and a portion is missing. That table supplies the V and J calls and clone size; D and trimming were determined from the DNA. The data contain 75,000 to 95,000 clones, about 73% of them seen just once; the ten biggest clones take up around 34%.

Sequenced: peripheral blood. The chain employs TRBV9 and TRBJ2-2, with TRBD1 matching over 9 bases. The sequence came from a man between 60 and 75 years old with COVID-19, enrolled during active disease. CDR3 nucleotides: TGTGCCAGCAGCGCTCGGGACAGGGTAAACACCGGGGAGCTGTTTTTT. Translation: CASSARDRVNTGELFF.